The 19 T cell receptor beta chains presented below share a single source sample, sequenced in a study of sequential checkpoint blockade in melanoma. The treatment here: randomized to nivolumab then ipilimumab (arm A) or the reverse (arm B). TCRdb's table, derived via immunoSEQ multiplex PCR, lists solely in-frame clones and lacks some. The sample lists fewer than 50,000 clones; 70% to 90% were seen once. This material consisted of CD8+ T cells sorted from blood (inferred from file names), taken from a patient given nivolumab and ipilimumab in sequence. Receptor source: a human donor with melanoma.

The rearrangement links TRBV7-9 to TRBJ2-5, with D perhaps TRBD1 (6 bases). With the DNA end fitting TRBJ2-7 better, the J assignment may be wrong. Germline V gene lookup returns CDR1 SEHNR and CDR2 FQNEAQ (reference sequence). CDR3 length: 12 residues. The CDR3, as DNA: TGTGCCAGCAGCGCACAGGGCTACGAGCAGTACTTC. Protein: CASSAQGYEQYF.

The V call is TRBV6-4, the J call TRBJ2-1; the match to TRBD2 covers 7 bases. Germline V lookup: CDR1 MRHNA, CDR2 SNTAGT. V shed 7 bases, J shed 0 bases, and the junction held 6 bases outside the gene matches. The CDR3 length is 15 residues. The CDR3 here is CASTIAGDSYNEQFF. The CDR3 DNA sequence: TGTGCCAGCACTATAGCGGGCGACTCCTACAATGAGCAGTTCTTC.

The chain combines TRBV30 with TRBJ2-3; the D is unclear. This CDR3 has 10 residues. CDR1 GTSNPN and CDR2 SVGIG come from the germline V gene (reference sequence). V dropped 5 bases and J dropped 6 bases, with 6 bases sitting between them. CDR3: CAWGLDTQYF. The CDR3 bases are TGTGCCTGGGGCCTGGATACGCAGTATTTT.

This clone was detected a few times. The chain is built from TRBV30 and TRBJ2-7, with D perhaps TRBD1 (6 bases). CDR1 GTSNPN and CDR2 SVGIG come from the germline V gene (reference sequence). Trimming took off 2 bases at V and 7 bases at J, with 9 bases between the two ends. CDR3 length equals 11 residues. This CDR3 is CAWSYTGEQYF. The CDR3 DNA is TGTGCCTGGAGTTACACAGGGGAGCAGTACTTC.

V is TRBV5-6 and J is TRBJ2-3, with D perhaps TRBD2 (5 bases). CDR1 is SGHDT, CDR2 YYEEEE, per germline. V lost 3 bases, J lost 6 bases, and 17 bases lay in between. There are 15 residues in the CDR3. The CDR3 protein is CASSSFRGVMDTQYF. The CDR3 nucleotides are TGTGCCAGCAGCTCATTTCGGGGAGTCATGGATACGCAGTATTTT.

Written as DNA, the CDR3 is TGTGCCAGTAGCCCCCAGGGATACGAGCAGTACTTC. The encoded protein is CASSPQGYEQYF. V usage is TRBV19 and J usage is TRBJ2-7; TRBD1 is a possible D gene (5 bases). Germline lookup yields CDR1 LNHDA and CDR2 SQIVND (reference sequence). The V gene lost 6 bases and the J gene lost 4 bases, with 10 bases spanning the gap. This CDR3 comprises 12 residues.

The chain uses TRBV4-1 and TRBJ1-1; D may be TRBD1 (6 bases). The CDR3 totals 15 residues. Trimming cost V 3 bases and J 0 bases, with 11 bases left between them. The V gene's germline CDR1 is MGHRA and CDR2 YSYEKL. The CDR3 loop reads CASSHGTHMNTEAFF. CDR3 nucleotides: TGCGCCAGCAGCCACGGGACACACATGAACACTGAAGCTTTCTTT.

This clone was found a few times. The J gene is TRBJ2-1, the V gene TRBV10-3; D is possibly TRBD1 (9 bases). This CDR3 is built from 14 residues. Germline CDR1 and CDR2: ENHRY and SYGVKD. The V end was cut by 7 bases, the J end by 9 bases, with 19 bases between. This CDR3 is CAITGGDREGEQFF. CDR3 bases: TGTGCCATCACGGGGGGGGACAGGGAAGGTGAGCAGTTCTTC.

In this sample, this clone turned up a few times. The chain carries TRBV7-9 and TRBJ2-1, with D tentatively TRBD2 (6 bases). There are 14 residues in the CDR3. The V gene lost 3 bases and the J gene lost 6 bases, with 12 bases spanning the gap. Germline values: CDR1 SEHNR, CDR2 FQNEAQ (reference sequence). The CDR3 DNA reads as TGTGCCAGCAGCTTGGGACTGGGGGTCAATGAGCAGTTCTTC. Translating gives CASSLGLGVNEQFF.

V gene TRBV27 combines with J gene TRBJ2-4; D remains ambiguous. The CDR3 contains 15 residues. V lost 0 bases to trimming and J lost 1 base, with 7 bases between them. Germline lookup yields CDR1 MNHEY and CDR2 SMNVEV (reference sequence). The CDR3 DNA follows: TGTGCCAGCAGTTTATCGGCAGGTGCCAAAAACATTCAGTACTTC. Translating it yields CASSLSAGAKNIQYF.

This chain links TRBV7-9 with TRBJ2-7, with TRBD1 matching over 11 bases. Germline CDR1 SEHNR, CDR2 FQNEAQ (reference sequence). The CDR3 runs 15 residues. The J segment lost 4 bases and the V segment lost 4 bases, leaving 6 bases of the junction unmatched. CDR3 protein: CASSSLGQGAYEQYV. CDR3 nucleotides: TGTGCCAGCAGCTCCCTCGGACAGGGGGCGTACGAGCAGTACGTC.

This sequence joins TRBV29-1 and TRBJ2-1, with 7 bases identical to TRBD2. Per the germline V gene, CDR1 is SQVTM and CDR2 is ANQGSEA. V lost 4 bases and J lost 8; bases outside the gene matches: 5. The CDR3 runs to 12 residues. The CDR3 coding sequence is TGCAGCGTTGTGCTGCTAGCGGATGAGCAGTTCTTC. Encoded protein: CSVVLLADEQFF.

The chain is built from TRBV9 and TRBJ2-3; TRBD2 is a possible D gene (6 bases). CDR1 and CDR2 from the germline V gene are SGDLS and YYNGEE. The CDR3 is 13 residues long. Trimming removed 3 bases at V and 5 bases at J, with 10 bases between. CDR3 in DNA: TGTGCCAGCAGCGACTGGGGAGGAGATACGCAGTATTTT. Amino acids: CASSDWGGDTQYF.

The genes are TRBV10-2 and TRBJ2-7, with 7 bases aligning to TRBD1. The CDR3 spans 16 residues. Germline V gene lookup returns CDR1 WSHSY and CDR2 SAAADI. Trimming took 0 bases from V and 5 from J; bases not matched to a gene: 10. In DNA, the CDR3 is TGCGCCAGCAGTGAGTCTAGGGGGCGCATTCGGGACGAGCAGTACGTC. Encoded protein: CASSESRGRIRDEQYV.

This clone appeared once. J is TRBJ2-7 and V is TRBV9; the match to TRBD1 covers 10 bases. Germline-derived CDR1 and CDR2 are SGDLS and YYNGEE. With V trimmed by 4 bases and J by 4 bases, 5 bases remained unmatched. This CDR3 has 14 amino acids. DNA of the CDR3: TGTGCCAGCAGCAAGGCGGGACAGGGGTACGAGCAGTACTTC. Translation: CASSKAGQGYEQYF.

J is TRBJ2-1 and V is TRBV7-8, with D unresolved. Trimming took off 5 bases at V and 9 bases at J, with 5 bases between the two ends. Germline values: CDR1 SGHVS, CDR2 FQNEAQ. The CDR3 loop spans 10 amino acids. In nucleotides, the CDR3 is TGTGCCAGCAGCCATAGTGAGCAGTTCTTC. The encoded protein is CASSHSEQFF.

This rearrangement joins TRBV27 to TRBJ2-3; D not certain. V shed 2 bases and J shed 5 bases, with 8 bases lying between them. The V gene's germline CDR1 is MNHEY and CDR2 SMNVEV (reference sequence). There are 13 residues in the CDR3. CDR3 in DNA: TGTGCCAGCAGTTTACCCCCGGGAGATACGCAGTATTTT. This codes for CASSLPPGDTQYF.

The rearrangement links TRBV5-8 to TRBJ1-2; 7 bases map to TRBD1. CDR1 SGHTS and CDR2 YDEGEE come from the germline V gene. The CDR3 runs to 15 residues. V lost 2 bases, J lost 4 bases, and 8 bases stayed unmatched. The CDR3 reads CASSFLVGGFYGYTF. The DNA for the CDR3 is TGTGCCAGCAGCTTCCTAGTAGGGGGCTTCTATGGCTACACCTTC. The whole variable domain, remainder taken from reference TRBV5-8 and TRBJ1-2, is EAGVTQSPTHLIKTRGQQATLRCSPISGHTSVYWYQQALGLGLQFLLWYDEGEERNRGNFPPRFSGRQFPNYSSELNVNALELEDSALYLCASSFLVGGFYGYTFGSGTRLTVV.

The chain recombines TRBV28 with TRBJ1-5; tentative D call: TRBD1 (6 bases). The ends were cut back, 1 base at V and 0 bases at J, with 10 bases in the middle. CDR1 MDHEN and CDR2 SYDVKM come from the germline V gene. This CDR3 contains 16 residues. CDR3 sequence (DNA): TGTGCCAGCAGTTTATCCCCGGGACATAGCAATCAGCCCCAGCATTTT. Translating it yields CASSLSPGHSNQPQHF.